This TCR beta chain originates from a study of cytomegalovirus exposure and HLA in healthy donors. Study results and limitations: Cytomegalovirus-associated TCR beta chains were listed, numbering 150 to 200. Reported results showed that the classifier diagnosed cytomegalovirus status with high specificity and sensitivity. Subsequent analysis revealed that first-cohort TCR clusters tended to co-occur in the roughly 120 validation repertoires.

Method: immunoSEQ multiplex PCR; TCRdb's copy keeps in-frame clones and lacks some. There are roughly 200,000 clones in the sample; around nine tenths occur only once, and around 7.2% lies in the top ten. Note on this clone: Its antigen remains unidentified.

V lost 2 bases and J lost 3, with 11 bases in between. CDR3 length: 14 residues. Germline V gene lookup returns CDR1 MNHNY and CDR2 SVGAGI (reference sequence). Sequencing input: PBMCs. This chain joins TRBV6-6 and TRBJ2-7; D gene ambiguous. The sequence was collected from a man aged 25 to 45 in good health and CMV-seropositive. The CDR3 reads CASSYGGENYEQYF. CDR3 in DNA: TGTGCCAGCAGTTACGGCGGAGAGAACTACGAGCAGTACTTC.